What follows are 7 T cell receptor beta chains derived from one specimen sequenced in a study of cytotoxic CD8 clonotypes in ibrutinib-treated CLL. Profiling relied on immunoSEQ multiplex PCR, and the TCRdb table lists in-frame clones only, not all of them. The repertoire includes about 160,000 clones, roughly 80% of them detected once, and over 2% sits in the top ten. This specimen consisted of PBMCs, obtained after 12 months of ibrutinib treatment. These receptors originate from a human donor with chronic lymphocytic leukemia.

The rearrangement uses TRBV5-4 and TRBJ1-2, with D maybe TRBD1 (5 bases). Germline assignment: CDR1 SGHNT and CDR2 YYREEE (reference sequence). V dropped 4 bases and J dropped 8 bases, with 24 bases sitting between them. The CDR3 spans 16 residues. CDR3 sequence reads: CASSMGGTRVDRGYTF. In DNA, the CDR3 is TGTGCCAGCAGCATGGGGGGTACCAGGGTCGATCGAGGCTACACCTTC.

V gene TRBV7-7 combines with J gene TRBJ2-7; TRBD1 might be the D (6 bases). CDR1 SSHAT and CDR2 FNYEAQ come from the germline V gene (reference sequence). The CDR3 has 13 amino acids. Between the trimmed V and J ends, which lost 4 bases and 10 bases, there was a span of 17 bases. CDR3 amino acids: CASSSDRDKPQYF. CDR3 sequence (DNA): TGTGCCAGCAGCTCAGACCGGGACAAGCCTCAGTACTTC.

The genes are TRBV29-1 and TRBJ1-4, with TRBD1 as a possible D gene (5 bases). Trimming left V 5 bases short and J 4 bases short, with 11 bases between. CDR1 is SQVTM and CDR2 is ANQGSEA in the germline V gene. The CDR3 has 13 residues. The DNA of the CDR3 is TGCAGCGTTCAACAGGTTAATAATGAAAAACTGTTTTTT. Its translation: CSVQQVNNEKLFF.

The chain recombines TRBV6-5 with TRBJ2-3; 12 positions agree with TRBD2. CDR3 length: 15 amino acids. After removal of 3 bases from V and 6 bases from J, the junction contained 4 bases not matched to a gene. The germline V gene encodes CDR1 MNHEY and CDR2 SVGAGI. CDR3 region: CASSYTTSGRDTQYF. Here the CDR3 DNA reads TGTGCCAGCAGTTATACCACTAGCGGGAGGGATACGCAGTATTTT.

Of note for this clone: In the same sample, other DNA sequences code for this CDR3. The CDR3: CASRKTGYEQYF. The CDR3, as DNA: TGTGCCAGCAGAAAAACAGGTTACGAGCAGTACTTC. V gene TRBV28 combines with J gene TRBJ2-7, with D perhaps TRBD1 (5 bases). The germline V gene has CDR1 MDHEN and CDR2 SYDVKM. The CDR3 is 12 amino acids. Trimming removed 6 bases at V and 4 bases at J, with 10 bases between.

The rearrangement links TRBV7-9 to TRBJ2-7; the match to TRBD1 covers 9 bases. CDR3 length: 15 amino acids. Germline V lookup: CDR1 SEHNR, CDR2 FQNEAQ (reference sequence). Losses at the gene ends were 5 bases for V and 2 bases for J; bases not matched to a gene: 7. In nucleotides, the CDR3 is TGTGCCAGCAGCCCGGGACAGGGCAAGACCTACGAGCAGTACTTC. Translated: CASSPGQGKTYEQYF.

The chain employs TRBV28 and TRBJ2-7; D remains ambiguous. CDR1 MDHEN and CDR2 SYDVKM come from the germline V gene. The CDR3 is 13 residues long. With 2 bases removed from V and 3 bases from J, the gap between germline ends came to 8 bases. This CDR3 is CASSLQGYYEQYF. The CDR3 DNA reads TGTGCCAGCAGTTTACAAGGGTACTACGAGCAGTACTTC.